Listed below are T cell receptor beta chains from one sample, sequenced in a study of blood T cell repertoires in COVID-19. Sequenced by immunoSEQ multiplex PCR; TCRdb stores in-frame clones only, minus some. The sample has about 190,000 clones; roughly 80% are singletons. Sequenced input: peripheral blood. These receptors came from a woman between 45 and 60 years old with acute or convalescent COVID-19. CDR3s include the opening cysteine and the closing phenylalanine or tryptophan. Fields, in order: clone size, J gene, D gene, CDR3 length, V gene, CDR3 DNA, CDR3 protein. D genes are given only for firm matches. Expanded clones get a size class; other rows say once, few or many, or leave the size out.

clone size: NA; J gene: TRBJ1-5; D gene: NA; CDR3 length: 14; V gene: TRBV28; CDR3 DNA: TGTGCCAGCAGTTGGTCGGGGGGAAATCAGCCCCAGCATTTT; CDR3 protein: CASSWSGGNQPQHF
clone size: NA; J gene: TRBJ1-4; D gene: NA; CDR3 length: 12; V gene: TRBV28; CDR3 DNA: TGTGCCAGCAGTTATGGGAGGGAAAAACTGTTTTTT; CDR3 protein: CASSYGREKLFF
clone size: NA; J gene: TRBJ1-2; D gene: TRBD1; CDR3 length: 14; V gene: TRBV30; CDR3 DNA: TGTGCCTGGAGTATGGGACAGGAAGGCTATGGCTACACCTTC; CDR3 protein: CAWSMGQEGYGYTF
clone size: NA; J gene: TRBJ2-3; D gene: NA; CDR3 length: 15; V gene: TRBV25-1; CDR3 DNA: TGTGCCAGCAGTGAGGTAGGACACCGCACAGATACGCAGTATTTT; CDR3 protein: CASSEVGHRTDTQYF
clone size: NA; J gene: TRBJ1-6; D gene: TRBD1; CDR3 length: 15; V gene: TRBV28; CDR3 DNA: TGTGCCAGCAGCTCGGGACAGGGAGTTTATTCACCCCTCCACTTT; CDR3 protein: CASSSGQGVYSPLHF
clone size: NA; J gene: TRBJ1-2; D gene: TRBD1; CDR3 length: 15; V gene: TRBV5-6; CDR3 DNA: TGTGCCAGCAGCTACCGGGACAGGGCTAACTATGGCTACACCTTC; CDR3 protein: CASSYRDRANYGYTF
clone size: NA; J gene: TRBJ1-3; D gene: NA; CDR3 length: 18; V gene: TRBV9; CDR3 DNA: TGTGCCAGCAGCAACCACAAGATGGGGGGGGACGCTGGAAACACCATATATTTT; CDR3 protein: CASSNHKMGGDAGNTIYF
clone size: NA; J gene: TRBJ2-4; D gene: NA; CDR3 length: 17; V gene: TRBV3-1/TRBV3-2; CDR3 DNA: TGTGCCAGCAGCCAAGGAGGCGGTTTCATAGCCAAAAACATTCAGTACTTC; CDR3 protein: CASSQGGGFIAKNIQYF
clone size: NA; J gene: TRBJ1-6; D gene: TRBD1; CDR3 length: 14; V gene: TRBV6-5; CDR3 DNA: TGTGCCAGCAAAATCGGGACAGGCAATTCACCCCTCCACTTT; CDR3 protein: CASKIGTGNSPLHF
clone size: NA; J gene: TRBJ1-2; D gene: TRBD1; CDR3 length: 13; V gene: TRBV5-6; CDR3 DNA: TGTGCCAGCAGACAGGGGACTAACTATGGCTACACCTTC; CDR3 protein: CASRQGTNYGYTF
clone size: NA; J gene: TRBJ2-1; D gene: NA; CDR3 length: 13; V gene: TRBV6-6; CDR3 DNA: TGTGCCAGCAGATTGACTAGTCGCGGTGAGCAGTTCTTC; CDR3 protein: CASRLTSRGEQFF
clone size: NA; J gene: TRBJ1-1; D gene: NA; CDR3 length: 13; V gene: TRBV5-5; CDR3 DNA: TGTGCCAGCAGCTTGGAGGCGGTTCGTGAAGCTTTCTTT; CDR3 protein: CASSLEAVREAFF
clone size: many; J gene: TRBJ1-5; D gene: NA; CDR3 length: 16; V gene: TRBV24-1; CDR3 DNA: TGTGCCACCAGTGATTCCTCCCAGGGCCGCAATCAGCCCCAGCATTTT; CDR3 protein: CATSDSSQGRNQPQHF
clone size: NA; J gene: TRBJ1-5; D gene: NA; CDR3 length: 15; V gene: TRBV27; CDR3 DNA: TGTGCCAGCAGTTTAGCAGGGCTCGGCAATCAGCCCCAGCATTTT; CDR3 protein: CASSLAGLGNQPQHF
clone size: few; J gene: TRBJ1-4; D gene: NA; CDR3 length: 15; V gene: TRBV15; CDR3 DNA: TGTGCCACCCAATCCCCCGAGGCCGAGGGTGAAAAACTGTTTTTT; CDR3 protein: CATQSPEAEGEKLFF
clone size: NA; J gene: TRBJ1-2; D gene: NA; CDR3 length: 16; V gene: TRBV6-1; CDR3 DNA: TGTGCCAGCAGTGAAGGAGCGGTAGTTCCTAACTATGGCTACACCTTC; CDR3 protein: CASSEGAVVPNYGYTF
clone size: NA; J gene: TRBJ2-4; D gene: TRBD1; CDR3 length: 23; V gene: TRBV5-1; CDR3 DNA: TGCGCCAGCAGCTTCCTGGGGGTCTTTGCCGGGACAGGGGGCGGCCTAGCCAAAAACATTCAGTACTTC; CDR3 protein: CASSFLGVFAGTGGGLAKNIQYF
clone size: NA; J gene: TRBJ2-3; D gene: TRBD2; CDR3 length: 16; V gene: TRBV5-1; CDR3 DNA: TGCGCCAGCAGCTCATTAGAGGTAGCGGGCGCAGATACGCAGTATTTT; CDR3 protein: CASSSLEVAGADTQYF
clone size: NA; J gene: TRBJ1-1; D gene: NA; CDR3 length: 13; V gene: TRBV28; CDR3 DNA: TGTGCCAGCAGTTTACAGGAGAACACTGAAGCTTTCTTT; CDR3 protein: CASSLQENTEAFF
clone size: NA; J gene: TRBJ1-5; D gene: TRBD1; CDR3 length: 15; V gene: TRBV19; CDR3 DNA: TGTGCCAGTAGTGTGGGACAGATTAGCAATCAGCCCCAGCATTTT; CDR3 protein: CASSVGQISNQPQHF
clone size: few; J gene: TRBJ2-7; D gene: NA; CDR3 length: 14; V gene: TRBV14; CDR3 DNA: TGTGCCAGCAGCCTTCTGGACAAGATCTACGAGCAGTACTTC; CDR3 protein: CASSLLDKIYEQYF
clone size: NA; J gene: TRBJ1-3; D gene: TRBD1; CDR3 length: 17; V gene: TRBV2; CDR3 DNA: TGTGCCAGCAGATTATACGGGACAGGGGGAACTGGAAACACCATATATTTT; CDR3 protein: CASRLYGTGGTGNTIYF
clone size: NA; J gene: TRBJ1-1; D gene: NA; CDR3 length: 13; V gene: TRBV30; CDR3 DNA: TGTGCCTGGAGTCCGGGTGGAAACACTGAAGCTTTCTTT; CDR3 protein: CAWSPGGNTEAFF
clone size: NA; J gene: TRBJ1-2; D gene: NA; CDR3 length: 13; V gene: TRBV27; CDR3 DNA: TGTGCCAGCAGTTTAGAAACGGGCTATGGCTACACCTTC; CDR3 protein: CASSLETGYGYTF
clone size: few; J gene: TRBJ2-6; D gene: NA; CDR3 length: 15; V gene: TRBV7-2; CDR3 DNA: TGTGCCAGCAGCTCTGCAGGGACTGGGGCCAACGTCCTGACTTTC; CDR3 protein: CASSSAGTGANVLTF
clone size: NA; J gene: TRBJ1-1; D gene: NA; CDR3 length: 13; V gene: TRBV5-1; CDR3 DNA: TGCGCCAGCAGCCCCCCCCAGGGCACTGAAGCTTTCTTT; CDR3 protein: CASSPPQGTEAFF
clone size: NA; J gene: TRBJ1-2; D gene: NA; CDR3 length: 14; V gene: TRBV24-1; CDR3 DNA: TGTGCCACCAGTGATTTGACAACTAACTATGGCTACACCTTC; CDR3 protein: CATSDLTTNYGYTF
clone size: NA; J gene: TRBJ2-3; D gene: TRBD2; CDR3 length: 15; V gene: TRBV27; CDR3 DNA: TGTGCCAGCAGGGTGACTAGCGGTGACACAGATACGCAGTATTTT; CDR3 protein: CASRVTSGDTDTQYF
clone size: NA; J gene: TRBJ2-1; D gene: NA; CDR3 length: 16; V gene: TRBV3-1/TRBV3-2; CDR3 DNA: TGTGCCAGCAGGGAGGGCTCGAGCGGGTCCCTCAGCGAGCAGTTCTTC; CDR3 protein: CASREGSSGSLSEQFF
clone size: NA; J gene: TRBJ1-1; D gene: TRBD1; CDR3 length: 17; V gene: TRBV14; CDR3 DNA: TGTGCCAGCAGCCAAACCGGGACAGGGGGAAGGTTCGCTGAAGCTTTCTTT; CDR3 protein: CASSQTGTGGRFAEAFF
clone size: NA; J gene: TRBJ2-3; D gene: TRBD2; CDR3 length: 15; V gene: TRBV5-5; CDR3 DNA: TGTGCCAGCAGCCTACCGGGACTAGCCACAGATACGCAGTATTTT; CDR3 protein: CASSLPGLATDTQYF
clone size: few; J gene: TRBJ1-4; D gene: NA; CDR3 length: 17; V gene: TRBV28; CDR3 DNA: TGTGCCAGCAGCCCTCGGGCAGGGGCTAGCTCTAATGAAAAACTGTTTTTT; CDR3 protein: CASSPRAGASSNEKLFF
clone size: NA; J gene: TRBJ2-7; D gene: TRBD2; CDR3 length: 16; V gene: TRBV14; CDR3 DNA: TGTGCCAGCAGCCAAGATTGTAGCGGGGGCCCCTGCGAGCAGTACTTC; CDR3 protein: CASSQDCSGGPCEQYF
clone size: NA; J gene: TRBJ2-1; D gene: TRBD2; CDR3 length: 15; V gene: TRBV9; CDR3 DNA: TGTGCCAGCAGCGCGACTAGCGGGGGGGCCGCCGAGCAGTTCTTC; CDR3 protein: CASSATSGGAAEQFF
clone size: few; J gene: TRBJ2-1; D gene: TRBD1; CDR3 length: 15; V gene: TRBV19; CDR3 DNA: TGTGCCAGTAGTTCTTCGGGACAGTTAAGCAATGAGCAGTTCTTC; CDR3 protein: CASSSSGQLSNEQFF
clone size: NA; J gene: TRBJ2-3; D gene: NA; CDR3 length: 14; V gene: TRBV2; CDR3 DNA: TGTGCCAGCGACAGTGACAGGACCACAGATACGCAGTATTTT; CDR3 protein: CASDSDRTTDTQYF